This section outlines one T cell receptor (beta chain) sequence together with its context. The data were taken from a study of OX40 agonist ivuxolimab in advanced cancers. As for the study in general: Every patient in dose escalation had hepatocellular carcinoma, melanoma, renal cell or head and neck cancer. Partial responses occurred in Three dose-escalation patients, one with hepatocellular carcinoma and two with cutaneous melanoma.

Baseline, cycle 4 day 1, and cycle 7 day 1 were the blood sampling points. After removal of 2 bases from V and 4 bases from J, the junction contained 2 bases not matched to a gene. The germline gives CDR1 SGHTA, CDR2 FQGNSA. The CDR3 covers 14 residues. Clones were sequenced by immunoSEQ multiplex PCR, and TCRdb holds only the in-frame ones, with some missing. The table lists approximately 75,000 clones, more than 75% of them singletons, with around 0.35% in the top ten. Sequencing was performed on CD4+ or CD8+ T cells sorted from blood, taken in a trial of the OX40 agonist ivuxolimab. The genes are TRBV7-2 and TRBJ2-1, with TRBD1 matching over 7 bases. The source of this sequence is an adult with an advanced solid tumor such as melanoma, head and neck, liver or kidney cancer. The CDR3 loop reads CASSLRTGYNEQFF. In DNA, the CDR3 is TGTGCCAGCAGCTTAAGGACAGGTTACAATGAGCAGTTCTTC.